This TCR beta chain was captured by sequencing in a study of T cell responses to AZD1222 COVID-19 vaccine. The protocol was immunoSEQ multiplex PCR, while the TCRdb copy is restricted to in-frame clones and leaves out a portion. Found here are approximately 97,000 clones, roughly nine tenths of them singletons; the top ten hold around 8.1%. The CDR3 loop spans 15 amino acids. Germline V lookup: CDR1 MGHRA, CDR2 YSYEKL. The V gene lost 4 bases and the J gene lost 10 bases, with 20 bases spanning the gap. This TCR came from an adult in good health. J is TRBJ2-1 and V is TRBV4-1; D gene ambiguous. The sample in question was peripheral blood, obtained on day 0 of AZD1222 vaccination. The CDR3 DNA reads TGCGCCAGCAGCCTCGACCGCACTACACGGAAGGAGCAGTTCTTC. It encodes CASSLDRTTRKEQFF.